The rows below give T cell receptor beta chains drawn from one sample of a study of Tregs in tolerant kidney transplant recipients. Assay used: immunoSEQ multiplex PCR; TCRdb lists only in-frame clones, some missing. The sample shows fewer than 65,000 clones, 70% to 90% of them seen only once. The sequencing used Tregs from blood, collected before the transplant. The receptor set was obtained from a human donor who received a combined kidney and bone marrow transplant. Each CDR3 is given with its conserved first and last residue. The order of the fields is J gene, V gene, D gene, clone size, CDR3 DNA, CDR3 protein. The D gene is left open where the match is weak. Clone size is shown for a subset of rows, as once, few, many or a class of expanded clone.

j_gene: TRBJ2-6; v_gene: TRBV6-1; d_gene: -; abundance: -; CDR3nt: TGTGCCAGCAGTGAAGCTTTCCGGAGCTCTGGGGCCAACGTCCTGACTTTC; CDR3aa: CASSEAFRSSGANVLTF
j_gene: TRBJ2-4; v_gene: TRBV6-5; d_gene: -; abundance: -; CDR3nt: TGTGCCAGCGGAAGTGGATGGGAAGCCAAAAACATTCAGTACTTC; CDR3aa: CASGSGWEAKNIQYF
j_gene: TRBJ2-1; v_gene: TRBV6-5; d_gene: TRBD2; abundance: -; CDR3nt: TGTGCCACCTATAGCGGGGGGTCGCGGTTCTTC; CDR3aa: CATYSGGSRFF
j_gene: TRBJ2-3; v_gene: TRBV5-1; d_gene: TRBD2; abundance: -; CDR3nt: TGCGCCAGCAGCTTGGCCCTGACTAGCGGGGGCACAGATACGCAGTATTTT; CDR3aa: CASSLALTSGGTDTQYF
j_gene: TRBJ2-2; v_gene: TRBV5-1; d_gene: -; abundance: -; CDR3nt: TGCGCCAGCAGGAGGGGCGGGGAGCTGTTTTTT; CDR3aa: CASRRGGELFF
j_gene: TRBJ2-5; v_gene: TRBV7-9; d_gene: -; abundance: once; CDR3nt: TGTGCCAGCAGCTTCACGGGACCTGGGACCCAGTACTTC; CDR3aa: CASSFTGPGTQYF
j_gene: TRBJ2-3; v_gene: TRBV6-1; d_gene: TRBD2; abundance: -; CDR3nt: TGTGCCAGCAGGGGACTAGCGGCGAGCACAGATACGCAGTATTTT; CDR3aa: CASRGLAASTDTQYF
j_gene: TRBJ1-2; v_gene: TRBV5-1; d_gene: -; abundance: -; CDR3nt: TGCGCCAGCAGCTTGGGAGGGTATGGCTACACCTTC; CDR3aa: CASSLGGYGYTF
j_gene: TRBJ2-6; v_gene: TRBV5-4; d_gene: -; abundance: -; CDR3nt: TGTGCCAGCAGCTACGTCAACTCTGGGGCCAACGTCCTGACTTTC; CDR3aa: CASSYVNSGANVLTF
j_gene: TRBJ2-2; v_gene: TRBV14; d_gene: -; abundance: -; CDR3nt: TGTGCCAGCAGCCAAGATCATTACAGGGTATTTGGCGGGGAGCTGTTTTTT; CDR3aa: CASSQDHYRVFGGELFF
j_gene: TRBJ2-2; v_gene: TRBV18; d_gene: -; abundance: -; CDR3nt: TGTGCCAGCTCATTCCCCAACGGGGAGCTGTTTTTT; CDR3aa: CASSFPNGELFF
j_gene: TRBJ1-3; v_gene: TRBV5-1; d_gene: -; abundance: once; CDR3nt: TGCGCCAGCCGGTACAGCTCTGGAAACACCATATATTTT; CDR3aa: CASRYSSGNTIYF
j_gene: TRBJ1-5; v_gene: TRBV6-5; d_gene: -; abundance: -; CDR3nt: TGTGCCAGCAGTTACTCGAGAGGGAAGGGACAGCCCCAGCATTTT; CDR3aa: CASSYSRGKGQPQHF
j_gene: TRBJ2-1; v_gene: TRBV2; d_gene: -; abundance: once; CDR3nt: TGTGCCAGCAACAGGGTTGGCAATGAGCAGTTCTTC; CDR3aa: CASNRVGNEQFF
j_gene: TRBJ1-3; v_gene: TRBV30; d_gene: -; abundance: -; CDR3nt: TGTGCCTGGGGACCTACAGGAAACACCATATATTTT; CDR3aa: CAWGPTGNTIYF
j_gene: TRBJ1-5; v_gene: TRBV6-6; d_gene: -; abundance: -; CDR3nt: TGTGCCAGCAGTCTAGGCAGGGGCGATTTAAGTCAGCCCCAGCATTTT; CDR3aa: CASSLGRGDLSQPQHF
j_gene: TRBJ1-5; v_gene: TRBV18; d_gene: TRBD1; abundance: -; CDR3nt: TGTGCCAGCTCACCAAGGGACAGGGAGGCCCAGCATTTT; CDR3aa: CASSPRDREAQHF
j_gene: TRBJ2-7; v_gene: TRBV15; d_gene: -; abundance: -; CDR3nt: TGTGCCACCAGCAGACGGGGGGCGGACGAGCAGTACTTC; CDR3aa: CATSRRGADEQYF
j_gene: TRBJ2-1; v_gene: TRBV18; d_gene: -; abundance: -; CDR3nt: TGTGCCAGCTCACCGGCCGTTGGGGGAGCCTACAATGAGCAGTTCTTC; CDR3aa: CASSPAVGGAYNEQFF
j_gene: TRBJ2-1; v_gene: TRBV6-5; d_gene: TRBD1; abundance: -; CDR3nt: TGTGCCAGCACTGACAGGGGGAACTACAATGAGCAGTTCTTC; CDR3aa: CASTDRGNYNEQFF
j_gene: TRBJ1-1; v_gene: TRBV7-9; d_gene: -; abundance: -; CDR3nt: TGTGCCAGCAGCTTACGGTGGGACTTTACTGAAGCTTTCTTT; CDR3aa: CASSLRWDFTEAFF
j_gene: TRBJ2-7; v_gene: TRBV6-1; d_gene: TRBD2; abundance: -; CDR3nt: TGTGCCAGCAGTGAAGTGCCGGGTAGCGGGCACTCCTACGAGCAGTACTTC; CDR3aa: CASSEVPGSGHSYEQYF
j_gene: TRBJ2-5; v_gene: TRBV11-2; d_gene: TRBD2; abundance: -; CDR3nt: TGTGCCAGCAGCTCCCGACTAGCGGGAGAGACCCAGTACTTC; CDR3aa: CASSSRLAGETQYF
j_gene: TRBJ1-6; v_gene: TRBV28; d_gene: -; abundance: -; CDR3nt: TGTGCCAGCAGTGCCTCCCTCGGAACGCCGGGTGCACCCCTCCACTTT; CDR3aa: CASSASLGTPGAPLHF
j_gene: TRBJ1-2; v_gene: TRBV9; d_gene: TRBD1; abundance: -; CDR3nt: TGTGCCAGCAGCGCACAGGGGGCGCGTCGCTACACCTTC; CDR3aa: CASSAQGARRYTF
j_gene: TRBJ2-3; v_gene: TRBV4-1; d_gene: TRBD2; abundance: -; CDR3nt: TGCGCCAGCAGCCACTGGACTAGCCCCTCCGATACGCAGTATTTT; CDR3aa: CASSHWTSPSDTQYF
j_gene: TRBJ2-5; v_gene: TRBV18; d_gene: -; abundance: -; CDR3nt: TGTGCCAGCTCACGCCTCCAAGAGACCCAGTACTTC; CDR3aa: CASSRLQETQYF
j_gene: TRBJ2-3; v_gene: TRBV6-1; d_gene: -; abundance: -; CDR3nt: TGTGCCCCGGGTCTTGGGACAGATACGCAGTATTTT; CDR3aa: CAPGLGTDTQYF
j_gene: TRBJ1-2; v_gene: TRBV6-6; d_gene: -; abundance: -; CDR3nt: TGTGCCAGCATTCGGGGACAATTGGCAAACTATGGCTACACCTTC; CDR3aa: CASIRGQLANYGYTF
j_gene: TRBJ2-2; v_gene: TRBV9; d_gene: -; abundance: -; CDR3nt: TGTGCCAGCAGCGTAACGGACACCGGGGAGCTGTTTTTT; CDR3aa: CASSVTDTGELFF
j_gene: TRBJ2-7; v_gene: TRBV10-1; d_gene: TRBD2; abundance: -; CDR3nt: TGCGCCAGCAGTTATGCCGGGACTACCTTGTCCTACGAGCAGTACTTC; CDR3aa: CASSYAGTTLSYEQYF
j_gene: TRBJ2-1; v_gene: TRBV18; d_gene: -; abundance: medium-sized; CDR3nt: TGTGCCAGCTCACCACCACGCCTAGCTAGCAACAATGAGCAGTTCTTC; CDR3aa: CASSPPRLASNNEQFF
j_gene: TRBJ1-1; v_gene: TRBV7-2; d_gene: -; abundance: -; CDR3nt: TGTGCCAGCAGCTTTGTGTCCACTGAAGCTTTCTTT; CDR3aa: CASSFVSTEAFF
j_gene: TRBJ2-1; v_gene: TRBV4-3; d_gene: TRBD2; abundance: -; CDR3nt: TGCGCCAGCAGCCAAGGCCCCTCGGGACTAGCGGGATCGGGTGAGCAGTTCTTC; CDR3aa: CASSQGPSGLAGSGEQFF
j_gene: TRBJ1-1; v_gene: TRBV18; d_gene: -; abundance: -; CDR3nt: TGTGCCAGCTCACCAGTTGGAGGCGCTGAAGCTTTCTTT; CDR3aa: CASSPVGGAEAFF
j_gene: TRBJ1-3; v_gene: TRBV12-5; d_gene: -; abundance: -; CDR3nt: TGTGCTAGTGGTTTGGCCCCGGGCTCTGGAAACACCATATATTTT; CDR3aa: CASGLAPGSGNTIYF
j_gene: TRBJ1-4; v_gene: TRBV7-2; d_gene: -; abundance: -; CDR3nt: TGTGCCAGCAGCTTATCCCAGGGGGAAAAACTGTTTTTT; CDR3aa: CASSLSQGEKLFF
j_gene: TRBJ2-5; v_gene: TRBV5-1; d_gene: -; abundance: -; CDR3nt: TGCGCCAGCAGCTTGGACAGGACCCAAGAGACCCAGTACTTC; CDR3aa: CASSLDRTQETQYF
j_gene: TRBJ2-2; v_gene: TRBV10-3; d_gene: -; abundance: once; CDR3nt: TGTGCCACCCAATCCACCGGGGAGCTGTTTTTT; CDR3aa: CATQSTGELFF
j_gene: TRBJ1-2; v_gene: TRBV6-1; d_gene: -; abundance: -; CDR3nt: TGTGCCAGCAGCGCAGCCTATGGCTACACCTTC; CDR3aa: CASSAAYGYTF
j_gene: TRBJ1-1; v_gene: TRBV2; d_gene: TRBD1; abundance: -; CDR3nt: TGTGCCAGCAGAGATGACAGGGGGAACACTGAAGCTTTCTTT; CDR3aa: CASRDDRGNTEAFF
j_gene: TRBJ2-1; v_gene: TRBV15; d_gene: -; abundance: -; CDR3nt: TGTGCCACCAGCACCGATTGGAGTCGGGGTGAGCAGTTCTTC; CDR3aa: CATSTDWSRGEQFF
j_gene: TRBJ2-1; v_gene: TRBV2; d_gene: TRBD2; abundance: -; CDR3nt: TGTGCCAGCACCCCCGGCCTAGCGGGGGGGCAAAATGAGCAGTTCTTC; CDR3aa: CASTPGLAGGQNEQFF
j_gene: TRBJ2-5; v_gene: TRBV5-1; d_gene: TRBD1; abundance: once; CDR3nt: TGCGCCAGCAGCTCCCGGAGACAGGGTCTGTCCCAGTACTTC; CDR3aa: CASSSRRQGLSQYF
j_gene: TRBJ1-1; v_gene: TRBV29-1; d_gene: -; abundance: -; CDR3nt: TGCAGCGTCCACACAGACAGAAACACTGAAGCTTTCTTT; CDR3aa: CSVHTDRNTEAFF
j_gene: TRBJ2-7; v_gene: TRBV10-2; d_gene: TRBD1; abundance: -; CDR3nt: TGCGCCAGCAGTGAGCCGGGACAGGGGGCTCTCCTTTCCGAGCAGTACTTC; CDR3aa: CASSEPGQGALLSEQYF
j_gene: TRBJ1-3; v_gene: TRBV7-2; d_gene: -; abundance: -; CDR3nt: TGTGCCAGCAGCTTAGGTAGGGGGGCGGCCGGAAGCTCTGGAAACACCATATATTTT; CDR3aa: CASSLGRGAAGSSGNTIYF
j_gene: TRBJ1-1; v_gene: TRBV25-1; d_gene: -; abundance: -; CDR3nt: TGTGCCAGCAGTGACCCGGGGGGAAGGGACACTGAAGCTTTCTTT; CDR3aa: CASSDPGGRDTEAFF
j_gene: TRBJ2-3; v_gene: TRBV7-9; d_gene: -; abundance: -; CDR3nt: TGTGCCAGCAGCTTTCCGGAAGGAGGGGCAGATACGCAGTATTTT; CDR3aa: CASSFPEGGADTQYF
j_gene: TRBJ2-3; v_gene: TRBV9; d_gene: -; abundance: -; CDR3nt: TGTGCCAGCAGCCCACAGGGGAGGACCCCTGGCACAGATACGCAGTATTTT; CDR3aa: CASSPQGRTPGTDTQYF
j_gene: TRBJ2-1; v_gene: TRBV4-3; d_gene: TRBD1; abundance: -; CDR3nt: TGCGCCAGCAGCCAAGCAGGGGGCACCTACAATGAGCAGTTCTTC; CDR3aa: CASSQAGGTYNEQFF
j_gene: TRBJ1-1; v_gene: TRBV10-3; d_gene: -; abundance: -; CDR3nt: TGTGCCGGCGGCGCGGGCACTGAAGCTTTCTTT; CDR3aa: CAGGAGTEAFF
j_gene: TRBJ1-3; v_gene: TRBV5-1; d_gene: -; abundance: -; CDR3nt: TGCGCCAGCAGCTCTGGGGACTCTGGAAACACCATATATTTT; CDR3aa: CASSSGDSGNTIYF
j_gene: TRBJ1-3; v_gene: TRBV7-6; d_gene: -; abundance: -; CDR3nt: TGTGCCAGCAGCTTAGCTGGCGCTGGAAACACCATATATTTT; CDR3aa: CASSLAGAGNTIYF
j_gene: TRBJ2-3; v_gene: TRBV18; d_gene: -; abundance: -; CDR3nt: TGTGCCAGCTCACCACAACGAGTGGTAGATACGCAGTATTTT; CDR3aa: CASSPQRVVDTQYF
j_gene: TRBJ1-4; v_gene: TRBV14; d_gene: -; abundance: once; CDR3nt: TGTGCCAGCAGCTACGCAATACGGTGGGGCCCTCAAGGAGCTAATGAAAAACTGTTTTTT; CDR3aa: CASSYAIRWGPQGANEKLFF
j_gene: TRBJ1-1; v_gene: TRBV19; d_gene: TRBD1; abundance: -; CDR3nt: TGTGCCAGTAGGGAAATGGGACAGGGTGGATGGGGGAACACTGAAGCTTTCTTT; CDR3aa: CASREMGQGGWGNTEAFF
j_gene: TRBJ2-5; v_gene: TRBV5-5; d_gene: TRBD1; abundance: -; CDR3nt: TGTGCCAGCAGCTTCTGGACAGGGGGACGAGAAGAGACCCAGTACTTC; CDR3aa: CASSFWTGGREETQYF
j_gene: TRBJ2-1; v_gene: TRBV10-2; d_gene: TRBD2; abundance: -; CDR3nt: TGCGCCAGCAGACTAGCGGGGGGAGGAGGCAATGAGCAGTTCTTC; CDR3aa: CASRLAGGGGNEQFF